The sequence of this T cell receptor (beta chain) was determined in a study of T cell responses to AZD1222 COVID-19 vaccine. General study points: The donor group comprised mostly white British people and more females; the analysis possibly underestimated clonal diversity. Just five or six AZD1222 recipients were seropositive at baseline. Vaccination with two AZD1222 doses was followed by a rise in Spike-specific TCR breadth and depth.

Germline values: CDR1 SEHNR, CDR2 FQNEAQ (reference sequence). The CDR3 covers 15 residues. V dropped 4 bases and J dropped 4 bases, with 14 bases sitting between them. Profiling relied on immunoSEQ multiplex PCR, and the TCRdb table lists in-frame clones only, not all of them. This sample carries 150,000 or so clones, roughly 88% of them seen once, and the ten largest clones take 2% to 2.5%. Notes on this clone: Its antigen is currently unknown.

The TCR comes from an adult in good health. This rearrangement joins TRBV7-9 to TRBJ1-3, with D tentatively TRBD1 (5 bases). The sequencing here drew on peripheral blood, taken on day 0 of AZD1222 vaccination. The CDR3 DNA sequence: TGTGCCAGCAGCTCCGCGGGGGGAGTGGGAAACACCATATATTTT. Encoded protein: CASSSAGGVGNTIYF.